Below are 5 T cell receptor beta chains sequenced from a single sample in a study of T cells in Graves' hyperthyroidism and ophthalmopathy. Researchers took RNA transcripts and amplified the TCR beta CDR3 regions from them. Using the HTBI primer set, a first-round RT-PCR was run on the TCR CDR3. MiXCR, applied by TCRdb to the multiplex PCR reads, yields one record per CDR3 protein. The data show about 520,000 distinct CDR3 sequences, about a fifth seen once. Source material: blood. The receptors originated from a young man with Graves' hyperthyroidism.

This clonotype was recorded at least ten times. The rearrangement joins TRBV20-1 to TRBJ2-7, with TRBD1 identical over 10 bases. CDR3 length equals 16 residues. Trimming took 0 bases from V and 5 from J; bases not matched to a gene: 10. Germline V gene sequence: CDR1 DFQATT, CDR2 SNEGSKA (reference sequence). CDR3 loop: CSARERRTGGFHEQYF. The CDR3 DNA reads TGCAGTGCTAGAGAACGCCGGACAGGGGGTTTCCACGAGCAGTACTTC.

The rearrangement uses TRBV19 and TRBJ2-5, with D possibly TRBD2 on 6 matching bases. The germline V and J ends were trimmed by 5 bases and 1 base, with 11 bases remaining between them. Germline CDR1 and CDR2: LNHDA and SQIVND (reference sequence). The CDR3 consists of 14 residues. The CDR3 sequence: CASSDGGFQETQYF. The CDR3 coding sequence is TGTGCCAGTAGTGACGGAGGGTTCCAAGAGACCCAGTACTTC. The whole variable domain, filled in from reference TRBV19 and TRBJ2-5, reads DGGITQSPKYLFRKEGQNVTLSCEQNLNHDAMYWYRQDPGQGLRLIYYSQIVNDFQKGDIAEGYSVSREKKESFPLTVTSAQKNPTAFYLCASSDGGFQETQYFGPGTRLLVL.

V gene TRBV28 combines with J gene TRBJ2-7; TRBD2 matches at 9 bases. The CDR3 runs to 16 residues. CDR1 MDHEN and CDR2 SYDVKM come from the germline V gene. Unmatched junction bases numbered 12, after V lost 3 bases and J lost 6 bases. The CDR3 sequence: CASSFFHVGLATEQYF. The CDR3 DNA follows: TGTGCCAGCAGTTTCTTTCACGTGGGACTAGCCACCGAGCAGTACTTC.

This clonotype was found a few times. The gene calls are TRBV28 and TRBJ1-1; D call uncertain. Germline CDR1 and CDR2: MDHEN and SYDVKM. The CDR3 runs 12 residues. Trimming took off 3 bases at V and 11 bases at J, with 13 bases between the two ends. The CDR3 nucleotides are TGTGCCAGCAGTTTTGAGGGTTCCATTGCTTTCTTT. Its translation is CASSFEGSIAFF.

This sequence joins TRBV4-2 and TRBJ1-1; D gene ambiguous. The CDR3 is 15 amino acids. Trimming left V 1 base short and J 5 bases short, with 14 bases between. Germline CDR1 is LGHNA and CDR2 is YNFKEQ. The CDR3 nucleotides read TGTGCCAGCAGCCAAGCGGGATCTTTGGGGACTGAAGCTTTCTTT. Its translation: CASSQAGSLGTEAFF.